This T cell receptor (beta chain) was identified during a study of T-cell reconstitution after alpha-beta-depleted transplantation in children (dated by TCRdb to about 2016). For context, the study as a whole: The study quantitatively tracked T-cell immune reconstitution after TCRalphabeta/CD19-depleted allogeneic hematopoietic cell transplantation in children using TCR repertoire profiling.

What the study reported, not specific to this receptor: The frequencies of hyperexpanded clones fell over the following months, and after one year, T-cell counts and TCRbeta diversity were mostly attributed to newly produced T cells. Apparently early alphabetaT-cell count recovery about two months after transplant reportedly relied on only several hundred rapidly expanded clones derived from non-depleted graft cells. In some patients, high TCRbeta diversity at day 60 was attributed to recipient T cells and intrathymic progenitors that had survived conditioning.

The library was obtained by PCR. The instrument was an Illumina HiSeq 2500. To normalize quantification of the TCRbeta repertoire, the TCR libraries were built with molecular barcoding that relied on unique molecular identifiers. Using fastp at Q25 and MiXCR, TCRdb reprocessed the public reads and kept productive beta chains. Rows with one shared CDR3 protein collapse into an entry with the most common genes and DNA. The sample records approximately 230,000 distinct CDR3 sequences, 20% to 30% of which are singletons. Clones ranked in the top ten supply 4% to 6% of the sample. Reading the germline V gene gives CDR1 MNHNS and CDR2 SASEGT. Inclusive of the bounding cysteine and phenylalanine, the CDR3 is 14 residues long. Only the CDR3 DNA stays, 42 bases, in frame from base 1. V is shortened by 6 bases, J by 5 bases, and the region joining them spans 16 bases. Notes on this clonotype: There is no known antigen for this receptor. Per-base qualities were not stored, and no clone one base away is much larger.

The treatment or condition label of this sample denotes: allogeneic hematopoietic cell transplantation with graft depleted of TCRalphabeta T cells and CD19 B cells. The children who served as transplant recipients had been given grafts of TCRalphabeta/CD19-depleted allogeneic hematopoietic cells. The V and J genes are TRBV6-1 and TRBJ1-1; there is no confident call for the D gene. The sequencing here drew on PBMCs, mostly from graft donor cells, taken 360 days after TCRalphabeta/CD19-depleted stem cell transplant. This receptor was identified in a female patient aged 2-10 years who had a stem cell transplant for congenital amegakaryocytic thrombocytopenia, so the T cells may come from the graft donor. The DNA sequence is as follows: TGTGCCAGCAGAAAACAGAGCCTTGATACTGAAGCTTTCTTT. Protein translation: CASRKQSLDTEAFF.